These 2 T cell receptor beta chains share one sample of origin, sequenced in a study of blood T cells in healthy people across ages. It was with a sample-barcoded 5' primer and a J-beta primer mix that a second PCR of roughly 6 to 12 cycles was run. TCRdb reprocessed the 5' RACE reads with MiXCR, giving one entry per CDR3 protein. The profile shows around 1,800,000 distinct CDR3 sequences, roughly two fifths of them singletons. Sequencing was done on a sample of blood. Receptor source: a human donor in good health.

The chain combines TRBV5-1 with TRBJ1-2, with D possibly being TRBD1 (6 bases). The CDR3 is 14 residues long. Per germline, CDR1 SGHRS and CDR2 YFSETQ. Trimming cost V 5 bases and J 3 bases, with 14 bases left between them. In nucleotides, the CDR3 is TGCGCCAGCAGACAGGGTGGGGCCGACTATGGCTACACCTTC. Translating gives CASRQGGADYGYTF.

This clonotype has more than one count but fewer than ten. One end of the junction fails to match germline, which may point to a read error. J is TRBJ2-5 and V is TRBV2; D unresolved. Germline V CDR1 and CDR2: SNHLY, FYNNEI. The CDR3 sequence is 12 residues long. The CDR3 sequence: CASRRPTETQYF. The CDR3 bases are TGTGCTAGCAGAAGACCGACGGAGACCCAGTACTTC.